This T cell receptor (beta chain) was captured by sequencing in a study of graft-versus-host responses after intestinal transplantation. Overall study: The transplants performed in recipients were multivisceral, liver-intestinal, or isolated intestinal. Tacrolimus and steroids were given for 2 to 3 years to all recipients after anti-thymocyte globulin induction.

Data came from immunoSEQ multiplex PCR; TCRdb stores just in-frame clones and leaves some out. The sample has about 81,000 clones, approximately 90% seen once; the top ten hold 0.35%. Overall study findings and caveats: After transplant, early declines in HvG clones were associated with peak levels of circulating GvH clones.

The CDR3 covers 14 residues. V gave up 1 base and J gave up 5 bases; unmatched junction bases: 5. Germline lookup yields CDR1 SGHRS and CDR2 YFSETQ. Regarding this clone: What it recognizes is unknown.

This rearrangement joins TRBV5-1 to TRBJ2-7; 8 bases line up with TRBD2. The clonotype originates from a human donor who was the organ donor for an intestinal transplant. Sequencing was performed on unstimulated CD4+ T cells sorted from spleen or lymph node cells, taken before transplant. CDR3 nucleotide sequence: TGCGCCAGCAGCTTGCGCGGGGGGAGTCACGAGCAGTACTTC. Protein sequence: CASSLRGGSHEQYF.